This T cell receptor beta chain was recovered during a study of blood T cell repertoires in COVID-19. About the study: The samples span acute and convalescent COVID-19 from the United States, Italy and Spain. In each case, the material was cDNA or gDNA derived from T cells, B-cell-depleted T cells, or PBMCs.

In the authors' workflow: Cell counts per sample came from amplifying reference gene primers. The repertoire was sequenced with immunoSEQ multiplex PCR; TCRdb's copy has only in-frame clones and lacks some. That table supplies the V and J calls and clone size; D and trimming were determined from the DNA. The data show about 350,000 clones, 87% seen once. The CDR3 runs to 13 residues. Germline V gives CDR1 MRHNA, CDR2 SNTAGT. V gave up 6 bases and J gave up 4 bases; unmatched junction bases: 5. While infection was still active, Seattle patients were enrolled and then followed longitudinally. This TCR came from a woman aged 45-59 years with COVID-19, enrolled during active disease. The chain combines TRBV6-4 with TRBJ1-1; 7 bases are shared with TRBD1. The sequenced sample was peripheral blood. CDR3 in DNA: TGTGCCAGCAGCCCGACAGGGCGCACTGAAGCTTTCTTT. It translates to CASSPTGRTEAFF.